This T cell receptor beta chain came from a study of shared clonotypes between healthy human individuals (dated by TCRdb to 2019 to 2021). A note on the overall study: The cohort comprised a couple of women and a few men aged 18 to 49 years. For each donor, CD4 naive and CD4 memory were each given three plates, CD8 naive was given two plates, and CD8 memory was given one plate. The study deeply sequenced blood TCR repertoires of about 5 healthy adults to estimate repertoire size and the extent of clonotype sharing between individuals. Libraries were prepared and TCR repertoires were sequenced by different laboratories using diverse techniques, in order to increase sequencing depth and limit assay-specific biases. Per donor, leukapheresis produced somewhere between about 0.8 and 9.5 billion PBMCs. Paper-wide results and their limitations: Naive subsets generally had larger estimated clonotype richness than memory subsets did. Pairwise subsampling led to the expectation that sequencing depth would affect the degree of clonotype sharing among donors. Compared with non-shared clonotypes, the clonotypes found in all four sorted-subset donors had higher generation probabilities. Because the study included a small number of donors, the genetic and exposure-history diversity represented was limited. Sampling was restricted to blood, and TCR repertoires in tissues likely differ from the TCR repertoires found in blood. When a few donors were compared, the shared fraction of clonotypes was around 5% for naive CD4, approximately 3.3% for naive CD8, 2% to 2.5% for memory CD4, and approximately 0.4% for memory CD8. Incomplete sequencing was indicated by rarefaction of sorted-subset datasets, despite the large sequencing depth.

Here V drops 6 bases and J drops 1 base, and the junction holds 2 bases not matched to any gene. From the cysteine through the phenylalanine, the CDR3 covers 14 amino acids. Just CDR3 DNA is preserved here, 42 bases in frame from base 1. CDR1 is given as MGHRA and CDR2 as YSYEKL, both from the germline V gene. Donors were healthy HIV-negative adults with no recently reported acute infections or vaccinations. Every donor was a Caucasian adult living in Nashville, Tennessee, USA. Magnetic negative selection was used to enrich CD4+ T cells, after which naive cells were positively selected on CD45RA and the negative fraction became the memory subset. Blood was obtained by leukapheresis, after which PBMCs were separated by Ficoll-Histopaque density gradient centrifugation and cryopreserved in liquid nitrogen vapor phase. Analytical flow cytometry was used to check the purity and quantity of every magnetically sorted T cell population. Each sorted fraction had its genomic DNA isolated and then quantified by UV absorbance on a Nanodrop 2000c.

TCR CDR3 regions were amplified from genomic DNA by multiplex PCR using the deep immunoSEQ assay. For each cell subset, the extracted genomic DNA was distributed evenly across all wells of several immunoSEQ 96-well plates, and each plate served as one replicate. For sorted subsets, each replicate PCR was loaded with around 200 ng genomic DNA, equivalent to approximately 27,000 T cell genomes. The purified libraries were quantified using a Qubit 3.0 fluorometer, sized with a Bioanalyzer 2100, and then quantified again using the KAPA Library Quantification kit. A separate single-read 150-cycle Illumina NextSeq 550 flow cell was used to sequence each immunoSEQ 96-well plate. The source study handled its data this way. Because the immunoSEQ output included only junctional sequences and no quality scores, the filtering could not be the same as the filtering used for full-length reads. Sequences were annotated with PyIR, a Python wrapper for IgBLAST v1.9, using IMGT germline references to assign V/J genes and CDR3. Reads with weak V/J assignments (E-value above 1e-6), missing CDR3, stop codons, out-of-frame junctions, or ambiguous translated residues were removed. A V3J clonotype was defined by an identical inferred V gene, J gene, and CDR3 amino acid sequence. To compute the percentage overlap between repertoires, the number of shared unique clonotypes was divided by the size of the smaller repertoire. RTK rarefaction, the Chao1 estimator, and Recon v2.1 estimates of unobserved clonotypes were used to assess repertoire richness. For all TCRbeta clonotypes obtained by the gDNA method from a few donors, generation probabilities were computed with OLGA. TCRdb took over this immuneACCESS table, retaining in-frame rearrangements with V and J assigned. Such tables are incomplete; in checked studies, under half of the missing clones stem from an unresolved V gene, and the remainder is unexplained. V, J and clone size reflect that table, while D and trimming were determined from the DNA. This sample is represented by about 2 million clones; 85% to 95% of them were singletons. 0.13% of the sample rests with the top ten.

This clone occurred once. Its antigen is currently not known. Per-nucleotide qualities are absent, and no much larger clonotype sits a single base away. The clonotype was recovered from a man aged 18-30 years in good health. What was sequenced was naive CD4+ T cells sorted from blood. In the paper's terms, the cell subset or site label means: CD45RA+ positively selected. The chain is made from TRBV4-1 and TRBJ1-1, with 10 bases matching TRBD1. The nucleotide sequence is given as TGCGCCAGCAGGGACAGGGGGAGGAACACTGAAGCTTTCTTT. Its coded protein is CASRDRGRNTEAFF.